Each of the 17 T cell receptor beta chains below was sequenced from the same sample in a study of blood T cell repertoires in COVID-19. Only in-frame clones appear in the TCRdb table, and some are missing; sequencing was by immunoSEQ multiplex PCR. The table records roughly 150,000 clones, more than 70% of them present only once. Sequenced: peripheral blood. These receptors came from a man in his 60s with acute or convalescent COVID-19.

The chain couples TRBV19 to TRBJ1-1, with 7 bases lining up with TRBD1. The V and J ends lost 6 bases and 3 bases, in that order; junction bases with no gene match: 13. The CDR3 length is 16 residues. CDR1 LNHDA and CDR2 SQIVND come from the germline V gene (reference sequence). The DNA of the CDR3 is TGTGCCAGTAGGATCTACAGGGGCGCCATTTACACTGAAGCTTTCTTT. Protein sequence: CASRIYRGAIYTEAFF.

The chain links TRBV7-2 to TRBJ1-4; TRBD1 might be the D (5 bases). The CDR3 consists of 16 residues. The germline CDR1 and CDR2 sequences are SGHTA and FQGNSA. The V end was cut by 4 bases, the J end by 11 bases, with 23 bases between. The CDR3 protein is CASSSPGDSPGSKLFF. CDR3 DNA: TGTGCCAGCAGCTCCCCGGGAGACAGTCCCGGGTCCAAACTGTTTTTT.

The chain uses TRBV6-4 and TRBJ2-7, with TRBD1 as a possible D gene (9 bases). The germline V gene encodes CDR1 MRHNA and CDR2 SNTAGT. V lost 6 bases and J 0 bases, leaving 21 bases between the germline ends. The length of the CDR3 is 17 residues. CDR3 region: CASSGGGQGPLSYEQYF. DNA for the CDR3: TGTGCCAGCAGCGGGGGGGGACAGGGACCTCTCTCCTACGAGCAGTACTTC.

V usage is TRBV30 and J usage is TRBJ1-1; no definite D call. The CDR3 loop spans 12 amino acids. Germline V lookup: CDR1 GTSNPN, CDR2 SVGIG (reference sequence). V was clipped by 2 bases and J by 7 bases, with 11 bases between them. This CDR3 is CAWSPLTSEAFF. The DNA for the CDR3 is TGTGCCTGGAGTCCATTGACAAGTGAAGCTTTCTTT.

The chain joins TRBV7-6 to TRBJ2-7; a possible D gene is TRBD2 (5 bases). This CDR3 contains 15 residues. The germline V and J ends were trimmed by 5 bases and 5 bases, with 19 bases remaining between them. Germline V gene sequence: CDR1 SGHVS, CDR2 FNYEAQ. The CDR3 loop reads CASSPTLSGNDEQYF. The CDR3 DNA reads as TGTGCCAGCAGCCCAACCCTATCGGGAAATGACGAGCAGTACTTC.

The chain is built from TRBV5-4 and TRBJ1-6, with 7 bases identical to TRBD1. After removal of 4 bases from V and 8 bases from J, the junction contained 6 bases not matched to a gene. CDR1 is SGHNT and CDR2 is YYREEE in the germline V gene (reference sequence). This CDR3 is 14 amino acids long. The CDR3 DNA is TGTGCCAGCAGCGCGAACAGGGGTGATTCACCCCTCCACTTT. Its translation: CASSANRGDSPLHF. Complete variable domain (other parts from reference TRBV5-4 and TRBJ1-6): ETGVTQSPTHLIKTRGQQVTLRCSSQSGHNTVSWYQQALGQGPQFIFQYYREEENGRGNFPPRFSGLQFPNYSSELNVNALELDDSALYLCASSANRGDSPLHFGNGTRLTVT.

This clone was picked up a small number of times. The genes are TRBV6-5 and TRBJ1-1; 9 bases agree with TRBD1. Germline trimming cut 5 bases from V and 5 bases from J; bases unmatched to any gene: 6. This CDR3 region has 14 residues. Looked up from germline, CDR1 is MNHEY and CDR2 is SVGAGI. In nucleotides, the CDR3 is TGTGCCAGCAGTACGACAGGGGGGCGGACTGAAGCTTTCTTT. Translated: CASSTTGGRTEAFF.

The chain employs TRBV9 and TRBJ1-6; D is perhaps TRBD1 (6 bases). The CDR3 is 16 residues long. Looked up from germline, CDR1 is SGDLS and CDR2 is YYNGEE. V dropped 0 bases and J dropped 5 bases, with 12 bases sitting between them. The DNA for the CDR3 is TGTGCCAGCAGCGTAGGGGAGGGGGTCAATAATTCACCCCTCCACTTT. This codes for CASSVGEGVNNSPLHF.

The chain uses TRBV4-1 and TRBJ2-3; TRBD2 matches 8 bases. The CDR3 totals 14 residues. The germline gives CDR1 MGHRA, CDR2 YSYEKL. V gave up 0 bases and J gave up 8 bases; unmatched junction bases: 4. Here the CDR3 reads CASSQDVLAGTQYF. CDR3 bases: TGCGCCAGCAGCCAAGATGTCCTAGCGGGTACGCAGTATTTT.

With respect to this clone: Other DNA sequences in this specimen translate into the identical CDR3. The chain couples TRBV5-1 to TRBJ2-5, with TRBD1 identical over 7 bases. Germline loops: CDR1 SGHRS, CDR2 YFSETQ. This CDR3 contains 14 residues. The J segment lost 1 base and the V segment lost 4 bases, leaving 4 bases of the junction unmatched. Written as DNA, the CDR3 is TGCGCCAGCAGCCCGGGACAGCCCCAAGAGACCCAGTACTTC. Protein product: CASSPGQPQETQYF.

V and J are TRBV2 and TRBJ1-4; TRBD1 matches 8 bases. Germline V gene data show CDR1 as SNHLY and CDR2 as FYNNEI. This CDR3 is 13 amino acids long. V trimming: 6 bases; J trimming: 12 bases; junction bases outside the gene matches: 9. The CDR3 reads CASRTGDNVELFF. CDR3 nucleotide sequence: TGTGCCAGCAGGACAGGGGACAACGTGGAACTGTTTTTT.

This clone appeared a few times. The V call is TRBV2, the J call TRBJ1-2, with 12 bases that match TRBD1. Trimming at V came to 7 bases and at J to 3 bases, leaving 3 bases not matched to a gene. This CDR3 is 14 amino acids long. Germline lookup yields CDR1 SNHLY and CDR2 FYNNEI. The chain's CDR3 is CASTGTGGDYGYTF. CDR3 nucleotides: TGTGCCAGCACCGGGACAGGGGGCGACTATGGCTACACCTTC.

This clone was counted between two and nine times. The rearrangement uses TRBV5-8 and TRBJ1-4, with 9 nucleotides matching TRBD1. The CDR3 contains 17 residues. V gave up 4 bases and J gave up 3 bases; unmatched junction bases: 10. The germline V gene has CDR1 SGHTS and CDR2 YDEGEE. The CDR3 reads CASSHMGQGRSNEKLFF. The CDR3 DNA reads as TGTGCCAGCAGCCACATGGGACAGGGTCGGTCTAATGAAAAACTGTTTTTT.

This chain joins TRBV12-3 or TRBV12-4 and TRBJ1-5, with TRBD1 matching 7 bases. V trimming: 6 bases; J trimming: 5 bases; junction bases outside the gene matches: 4. The CDR3 totals 13 residues. CDR3 DNA: TGTGCCAGCAGAGGACAGGCGGATCAGCCCCAGCATTTT. Its translation: CASRGQADQPQHF.

The gene calls are TRBV20-1 and TRBJ1-4; D unresolved. The length of the CDR3 is 11 residues. Germline CDR1 reads DFQATT; CDR2 reads SNEGSKA (reference sequence). The CDR3 nucleotides are TGCAGCGCTCAGACTAATGAAAAACTGTTTTTT. It encodes CSAQTNEKLFF.

This sequence joins TRBV5-6 and TRBJ1-1, with D unresolved. V was clipped by 0 bases and J by 0 bases, with 9 bases between them. In germline, CDR1 is SGHDT, CDR2 YYEEEE. The CDR3 is made up of 15 amino acids. As DNA, the CDR3 is TGTGCCAGCAGCTTGGGCAGGATTTTGAACACTGAAGCTTTCTTT. This codes for CASSLGRILNTEAFF.

CDR3 amino acids: CASTGGNEQYF. The CDR3 region has the DNA TGCGCCAGCACCGGGGGGAACGAGCAGTACTTC. The rearrangement joins TRBV10-2 to TRBJ2-7; 7 positions match TRBD2. There are 11 residues in the CDR3. V was clipped by 7 bases and J by 5 bases; unmatched bases: 2. Germline values: CDR1 WSHSY, CDR2 SAAADI.